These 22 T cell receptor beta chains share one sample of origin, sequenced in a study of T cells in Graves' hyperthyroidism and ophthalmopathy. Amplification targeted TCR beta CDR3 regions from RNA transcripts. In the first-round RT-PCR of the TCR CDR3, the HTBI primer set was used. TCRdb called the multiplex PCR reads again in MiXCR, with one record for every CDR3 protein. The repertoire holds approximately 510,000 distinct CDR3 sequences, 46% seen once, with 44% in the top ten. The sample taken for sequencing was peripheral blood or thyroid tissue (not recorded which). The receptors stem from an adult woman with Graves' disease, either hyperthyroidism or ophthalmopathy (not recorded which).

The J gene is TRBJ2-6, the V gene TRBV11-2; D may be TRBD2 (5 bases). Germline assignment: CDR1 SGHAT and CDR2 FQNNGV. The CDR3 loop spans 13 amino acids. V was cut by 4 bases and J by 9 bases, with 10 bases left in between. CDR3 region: CASSSVRDNVLTF. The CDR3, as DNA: TGTGCCAGCAGCTCCGTCCGGGACAACGTCCTGACTTTC.

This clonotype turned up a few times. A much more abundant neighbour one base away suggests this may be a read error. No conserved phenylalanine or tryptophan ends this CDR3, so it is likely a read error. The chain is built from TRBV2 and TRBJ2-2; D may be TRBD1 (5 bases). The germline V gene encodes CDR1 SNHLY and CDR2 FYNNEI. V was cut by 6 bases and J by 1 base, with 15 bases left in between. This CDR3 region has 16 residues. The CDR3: CASSPTGLWNTGELFS. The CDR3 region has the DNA TGTGCCAGCAGCCCAACAGGCTTATGGAACACCGGGGAGCTGTTTTCT.

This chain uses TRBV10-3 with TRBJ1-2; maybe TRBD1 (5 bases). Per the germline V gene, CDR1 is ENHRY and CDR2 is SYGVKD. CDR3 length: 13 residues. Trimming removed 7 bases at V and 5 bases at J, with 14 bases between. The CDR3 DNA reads TGTGCCATCATGGGAAACAGGCCATATGGCTACACCTTC. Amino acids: CAIMGNRPYGYTF.

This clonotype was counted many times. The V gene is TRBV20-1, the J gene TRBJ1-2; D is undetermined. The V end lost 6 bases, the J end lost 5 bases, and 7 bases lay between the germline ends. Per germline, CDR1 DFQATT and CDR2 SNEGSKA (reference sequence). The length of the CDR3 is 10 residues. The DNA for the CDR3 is TGCAGTGCGACGACTTATGGCTACACCTTC. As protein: CSATTYGYTF.

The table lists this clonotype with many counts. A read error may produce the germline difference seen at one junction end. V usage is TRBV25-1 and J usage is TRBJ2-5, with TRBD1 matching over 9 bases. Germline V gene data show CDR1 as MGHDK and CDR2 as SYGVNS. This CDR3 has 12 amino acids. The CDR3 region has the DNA TGCCACAGGGGGCCTGGATCCGAGACCCAGTACTTC. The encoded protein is CHRGPGSETQYF.

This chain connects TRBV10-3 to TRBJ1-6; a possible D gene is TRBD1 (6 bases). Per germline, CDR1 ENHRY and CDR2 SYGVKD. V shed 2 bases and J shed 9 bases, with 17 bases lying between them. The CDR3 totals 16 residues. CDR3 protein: CAISESSGGQGSPLHF. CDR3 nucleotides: TGTGCCATCAGTGAGAGTTCTGGGGGGCAAGGTTCACCCCTCCACTTT.

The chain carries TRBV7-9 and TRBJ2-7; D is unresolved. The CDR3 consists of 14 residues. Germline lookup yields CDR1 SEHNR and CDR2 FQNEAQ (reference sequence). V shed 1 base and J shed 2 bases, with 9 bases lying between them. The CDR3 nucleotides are TGTGCCAGCAGCTTAGTCTTCACACCCTACGAGCAGTACTTC. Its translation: CASSLVFTPYEQYF.

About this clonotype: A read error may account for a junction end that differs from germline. CDR3 sequence: CAISEDRGPGYTF. The CDR3 coding sequence is TGTGCCATCAGTGAAGACAGGGGGCCTGGCTACACCTTC. The chain uses TRBV2 and TRBJ1-2; 10 bases fit TRBD1. This CDR3 contains 13 residues. The germline CDR1 and CDR2 sequences are SNHLY and FYNNEI.

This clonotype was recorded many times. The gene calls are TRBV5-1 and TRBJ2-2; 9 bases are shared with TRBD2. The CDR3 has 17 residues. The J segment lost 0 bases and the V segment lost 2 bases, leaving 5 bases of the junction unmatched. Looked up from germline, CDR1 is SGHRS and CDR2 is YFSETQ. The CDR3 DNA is TGCGCCAGCAGCTTCCTCAGCGGGAGGACGAACACCGGGGAGCTGTTTTTT. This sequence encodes CASSFLSGRTNTGELFF. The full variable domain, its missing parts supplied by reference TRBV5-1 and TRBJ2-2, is KAGVTQTPRYLIKTRGQQVTLSCSPISGHRSVSWYQQTPGQGLQFLFEYFSETQRNKGNFPGRFSGRQFSNSRSEMNVSTLELGDSALYLCASSFLSGRTNTGELFFGEGSRLTVL.

Here the CDR3 reads CSVGGIGGREYNEQFF. For the CDR3, the DNA is TGCAGCGTTGGGGGTATAGGCGGGAGGGAATACAATGAGCAGTTCTTC. The chain couples TRBV29-1 to TRBJ2-1; 9 bases are shared with TRBD2. This CDR3 spans 16 amino acids. CDR1 is SQVTM, CDR2 ANQGSEA, per germline. V lost 4 bases, J lost 4 bases, and 11 bases stayed unmatched.

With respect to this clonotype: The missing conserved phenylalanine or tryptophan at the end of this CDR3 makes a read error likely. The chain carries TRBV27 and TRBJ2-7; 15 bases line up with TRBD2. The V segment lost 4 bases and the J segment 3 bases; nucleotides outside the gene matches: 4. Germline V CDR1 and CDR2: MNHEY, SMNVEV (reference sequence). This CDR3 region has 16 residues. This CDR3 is CASSSPGLAGGYEQYL. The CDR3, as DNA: TGTGCCAGCAGTTCTCCGGGACTAGCGGGAGGCTACGAGCAGTACCTC.

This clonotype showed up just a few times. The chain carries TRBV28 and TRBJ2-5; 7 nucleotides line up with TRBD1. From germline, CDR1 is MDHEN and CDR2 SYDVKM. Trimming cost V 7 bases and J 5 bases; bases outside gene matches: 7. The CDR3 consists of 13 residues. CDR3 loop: CASKRGPGETQYF. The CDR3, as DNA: TGTGCCAGCAAGAGGGGGCCGGGTGAGACCCAGTACTTC.

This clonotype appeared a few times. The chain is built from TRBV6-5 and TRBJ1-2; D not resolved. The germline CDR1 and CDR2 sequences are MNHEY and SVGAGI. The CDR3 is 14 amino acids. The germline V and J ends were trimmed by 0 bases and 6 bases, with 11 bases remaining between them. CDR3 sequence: CASSYSPTGNGYTF. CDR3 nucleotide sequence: TGTGCCAGCAGTTACTCGCCGACCGGGAATGGCTACACCTTC.

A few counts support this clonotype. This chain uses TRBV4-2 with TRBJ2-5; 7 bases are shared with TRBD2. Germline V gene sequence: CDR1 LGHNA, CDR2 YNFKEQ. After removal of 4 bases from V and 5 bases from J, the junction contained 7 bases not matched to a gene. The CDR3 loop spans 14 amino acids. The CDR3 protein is CASSPEAGLETQYF. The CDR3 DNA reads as TGTGCCAGCAGCCCGGAAGCGGGATTGGAGACCCAGTACTTC.

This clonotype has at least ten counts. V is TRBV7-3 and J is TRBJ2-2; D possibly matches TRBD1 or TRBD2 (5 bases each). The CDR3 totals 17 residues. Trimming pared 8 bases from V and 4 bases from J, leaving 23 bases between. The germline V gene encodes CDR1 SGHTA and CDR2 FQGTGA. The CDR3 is CASGRTRDASGTGELFF. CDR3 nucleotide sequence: TGTGCCAGCGGACGCACGAGGGACGCATCCGGCACCGGGGAGCTGTTTTTT. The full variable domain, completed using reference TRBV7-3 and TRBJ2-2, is GAGVSQTPSNKVTEKGKYVELRCDPISGHTALYWYRQSLGQGPEFLIYFQGTGAADDSGLPNDRFFAVRPEGSVSTLKIQRTERGDSAVYLCASGRTRDASGTGELFFGEGSRLTVL.

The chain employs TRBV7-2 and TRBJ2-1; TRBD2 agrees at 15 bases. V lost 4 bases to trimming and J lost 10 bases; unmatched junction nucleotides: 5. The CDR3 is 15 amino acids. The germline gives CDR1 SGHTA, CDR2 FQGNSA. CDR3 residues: CASSSGLAGGREQFF. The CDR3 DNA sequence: TGTGCCAGCAGCTCGGGACTAGCGGGAGGCCGGGAGCAGTTCTTC.

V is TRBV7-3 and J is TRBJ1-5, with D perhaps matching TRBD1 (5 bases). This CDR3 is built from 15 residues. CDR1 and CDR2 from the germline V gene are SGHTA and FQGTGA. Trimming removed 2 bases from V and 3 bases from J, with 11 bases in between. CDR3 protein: CASSLAQGTNQPQHF. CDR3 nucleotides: TGTGCCAGCAGCTTAGCCCAGGGAACCAATCAGCCCCAGCATTTT.

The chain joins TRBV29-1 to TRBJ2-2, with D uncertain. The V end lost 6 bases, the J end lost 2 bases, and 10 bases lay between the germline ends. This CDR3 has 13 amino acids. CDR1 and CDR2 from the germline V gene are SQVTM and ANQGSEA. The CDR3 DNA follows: TGCAGCGTCCTTGGCGGAAACACCGGGGAGCTGTTTTTT. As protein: CSVLGGNTGELFF.

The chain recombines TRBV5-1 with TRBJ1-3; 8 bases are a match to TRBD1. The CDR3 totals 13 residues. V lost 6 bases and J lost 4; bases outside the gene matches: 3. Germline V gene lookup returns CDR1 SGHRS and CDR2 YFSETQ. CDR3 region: CASTTGDGNTIYF. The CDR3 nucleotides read TGCGCCAGCACGACAGGGGACGGAAACACCATATATTTT.

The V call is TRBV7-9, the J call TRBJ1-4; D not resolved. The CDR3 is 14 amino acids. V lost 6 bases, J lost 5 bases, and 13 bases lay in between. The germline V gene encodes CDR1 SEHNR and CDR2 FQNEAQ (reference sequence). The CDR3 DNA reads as TGTGCCAGCAGTTTCGGCCCGCTGAATGAAAAACTGTTTTTT. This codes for CASSFGPLNEKLFF.

CDR3 sequence (DNA): TGTGCCAGCAGCGTTGAGGGGATTCCCTACGAGCAGTACTTC. This sequence encodes CASSVEGIPYEQYF. The V call is TRBV9, the J call TRBJ2-7; D possibly matches TRBD1 or TRBD2 (5 bases each). CDR1 and CDR2 from the germline V gene are SGDLS and YYNGEE. Trimming pared 2 bases from V and 2 bases from J, leaving 11 bases between. The CDR3 has 14 residues.

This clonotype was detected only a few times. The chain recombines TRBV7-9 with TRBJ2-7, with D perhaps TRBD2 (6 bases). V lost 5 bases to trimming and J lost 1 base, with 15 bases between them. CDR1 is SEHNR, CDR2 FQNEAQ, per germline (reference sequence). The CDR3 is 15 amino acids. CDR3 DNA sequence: TGTGCCAGCAGCCAAGGGGACTTCATATCCTACGAGCAGTACTTC. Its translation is CASSQGDFISYEQYF.